These T cell receptor beta chains were read from a single sample in a study of shared clonotypes between healthy human individuals. Profiling relied on immunoSEQ multiplex PCR, and the TCRdb table lists in-frame clones only, not all of them. The table lists roughly 1,600,000 clones, approximately 98.5% of them singletons, with approximately 0.4% in the top ten. Sequencing was carried out using naive CD4+ T cells sorted from blood. Source of these receptors: a man aged 30 to 39 in good health. Each CDR3 is given without its conserved first and last residue. Size values are once, few and many counts, or a class for expanded clones, and some rows have none.

TRBV7-8	TRBJ2-2	-	ASSSTGNTGELF
TRBV6-1	TRBJ2-2	-	ASSEFGGANTGELF
TRBV30	TRBJ2-5	-	AWSVGGSGRETQY
TRBV18	TRBJ1-5	-	ASSPEGSYQPQH
TRBV19	TRBJ2-1	-	ARNVSGYNEQF
TRBV28	TRBJ1-4	-	ASSSFDRRREKLF
TRBV4-3	TRBJ2-5	once	ASSQQGFGETQY
TRBV15	TRBJ2-7	-	ATSKGLADSYEQY
TRBV19	TRBJ2-7	-	ASSIITGTGSYEQY
TRBV11-2	TRBJ2-2	-	ASSLNRVTGELF
TRBV19	TRBJ2-1	-	ASRKRENSNEQF
TRBV28	TRBJ1-2	once	ASSEAGTKQRLGYT
TRBV18	TRBJ2-7	-	ASSPDLGAGEQY
TRBV29-1	TRBJ2-3	-	SVGHLSDTQY
TRBV14	TRBJ2-1	-	ASSQAGGSLYNEQF
TRBV28	TRBJ2-1	-	ASSSDYHLIDEQF
TRBV19	TRBJ2-1	-	ASKHILRDNNNEQF
TRBV5-1	TRBJ2-7	-	ASSSRDGTYEQY
TRBV29-1	TRBJ2-1	-	SVRDYNEQF
TRBV11-2	TRBJ1-2	-	ASSFLPLGGYT
TRBV19	TRBJ2-7	-	ASGGGQGSSHEQY
TRBV28	TRBJ2-7	-	ASSLAGGPDEQY
TRBV28	TRBJ2-7	-	ASSGPQQGSYEQY
TRBV4-3	TRBJ2-7	-	ASSQVGFSSRDYEQY
TRBV9	TRBJ1-5	-	ASSVGVHNQPQH
TRBV29-1	TRBJ1-1	-	SVASTEAF
TRBV11-2	TRBJ2-7	-	ASRLVGGGYEQY
TRBV18	TRBJ2-3	-	ASSPSASLGTDTQY
TRBV7-9	TRBJ2-2	-	ASSPRGTGELF
TRBV19	TRBJ2-7	-	ASSSGTSSEQY
TRBV7-6	TRBJ2-1	-	ASSLVVGSAGIGVEQF
TRBV6-1	TRBJ2-5	-	ASSEGREYQETQY
TRBV9	TRBJ2-7	-	ASSRDQIYEQY
TRBV5-5	TRBJ2-7	-	ASSLAGGLAGARGEQY
TRBV6-5	TRBJ2-2	-	ASRSTGIYTGELF
TRBV5-5	TRBJ2-2	-	ASSTPDRGDTGELF
TRBV28	TRBJ2-7	-	ASSLWVSYEQY
TRBV10-3	TRBJ2-7	-	AISVTGSSYEQY
TRBV6-6	TRBJ2-7	-	ASSYGLVDYEQY
TRBV9	TRBJ2-7	-	ASSVDAREGSARYEQY
TRBV14	TRBJ2-1	-	ASSHGGEQF
TRBV5-4	TRBJ2-5	-	ASSRWTSGGTETQY
TRBV25-1	TRBJ2-7	-	ASSQLGLAAEQY
TRBV15	TRBJ2-7	-	ATSRGLGSSYEQY
TRBV5-5	TRBJ2-2	once	ASSLRETGELF
TRBV19	TRBJ2-7	-	ASSGRDYEQY
TRBV10-1	TRBJ2-2	-	ASSEKRTSGSPANTGELF
TRBV29-1	TRBJ2-5	-	SVDGVAGTQETQY